Following are 9 T cell receptor beta chains from one sample sequenced in a study of blood T cell repertoires in COVID-19. Here immunoSEQ multiplex PCR was the method, and the copy in TCRdb shows in-frame clones only, minus some. Among 20,000 to 25,000 clones listed, roughly four fifths were seen once. Specimen: peripheral blood. The source of these receptors is a man between 65 and 85 years old with acute or convalescent COVID-19.

The rearrangement joins TRBV15 to TRBJ1-6; the D is unclear. There are 13 residues in the CDR3. Trimming took 3 bases from V and 10 from J, leaving 10 bases between them. The germline V gene encodes CDR1 LNHNV and CDR2 YYDKDF (reference sequence). DNA of the CDR3: TGTGCCACCAGCAGTCTCTGGGCGTCACCCCTCCACTTT. Translation gives CATSSLWASPLHF.

V and J are TRBV4-1 and TRBJ2-5; D unresolved. From germline, CDR1 is MGHRA and CDR2 YSYEKL. There are 16 residues in the CDR3. V was trimmed by 0 bases and J by 3 bases, leaving 14 bases between them. CDR3 sequence (DNA): TGCGCCAGCAGCCAAGATGGCAGGTACTCAAAAGAGACCCAGTACTTC. This translates into CASSQDGRYSKETQYF.

The chain carries TRBV9 and TRBJ2-7; TRBD2 agrees at 11 bases. Unmatched junction bases numbered 2, after V lost 0 bases and J lost 3 bases. This CDR3 spans 15 amino acids. Germline-derived CDR1 and CDR2 are SGDLS and YYNGEE. As DNA, the CDR3 is TGTGCCAGCAGCGTAGGACTAGCGGGACGCTACGAGCAGTACTTC. This gives the protein CASSVGLAGRYEQYF.

This clone was detected only a few times. This chain links TRBV19 with TRBJ1-2; D perhaps matches TRBD1 (6 bases). CDR3 length: 12 amino acids. V lost 7 bases and J lost 6, with 12 bases in between. In germline, CDR1 is LNHDA, CDR2 SQIVND (reference sequence). The CDR3 reads CASTKGENGYTF. The CDR3 nucleotides read TGTGCCAGTACGAAGGGGGAGAATGGCTACACCTTC.

The chain has TRBV2 and TRBJ2-2; 7 bases are shared with TRBD2. V was pared by 8 bases and J by 6 bases, with 6 bases of the junction left unmatched. CDR3 length: 13 residues. Germline V lookup: CDR1 SNHLY, CDR2 FYNNEI. CDR3 in amino acids: CASCTSVAGELFF. CDR3 DNA: TGTGCCAGCTGTACTAGCGTGGCCGGGGAGCTGTTTTTT.

The genes are TRBV6-5 and TRBJ2-7; TRBD1 aligns across 8 bases. This CDR3 region has 14 residues. Trimming cost V 6 bases and J 2 bases; bases outside gene matches: 6. Per the germline V gene, CDR1 is MNHEY and CDR2 is SVGAGI. DNA for the CDR3: TGTGCCAGCAGCCCAGACAGGGGACCCTACGAGCAGTACTTC. Amino acids: CASSPDRGPYEQYF.

This clone was counted a single time. The rearrangement links TRBV7-8 to TRBJ1-5, with D possibly TRBD1 on 5 matching bases. The CDR3 totals 14 residues. CDR1 and CDR2 from the germline V gene are SGHVS and FQNEAQ. V was pared by 7 bases and J by 1 base, with 11 bases between. CDR3 in amino acids: CASNPTGSNQPQHF. The CDR3 DNA reads as TGTGCCAGCAATCCTACAGGCAGCAATCAGCCCCAGCATTTT. The full variable domain, with the rest looked up from reference TRBV7-8 and TRBJ1-5, is GAGVSQSPRYKVAKRGQDVALRCDPISGHVSLFWYQQALGQGPEFLTYFQNEAQLDKSGLPSDRFFAERPEGSVSTLKIQRTQQEDSAVYLCASNPTGSNQPQHFGDGTRLSIL.

V gene TRBV13 combines with J gene TRBJ1-6, with D possibly TRBD1 on 6 matching bases. V gave up 0 bases and J gave up 10 bases, with 13 bases separating them. This CDR3 comprises 15 residues. CDR1 is PRHDT and CDR2 is FYEKMQ in the germline V gene (reference sequence). The CDR3 sequence: CASSLGRGRGSPLHF. As DNA, the CDR3 is TGTGCCAGCAGCTTAGGCAGGGGAAGAGGGTCACCCCTCCACTTT.

This clone was counted between two and nine times. Because the CDR3's place on the DNA is in doubt, the DNA is left out and the CDR3 is given as listed by TCRdb. The genes are TRBV21-1 and TRBJ2-1; TRBD2, the table's D call, was not compared with the DNA. TRBV21-1 is termed a pseudogene. The CDR3 numbers 17 amino acids, ends counted. CDR3: CASILGLAPQRCNEQFF.